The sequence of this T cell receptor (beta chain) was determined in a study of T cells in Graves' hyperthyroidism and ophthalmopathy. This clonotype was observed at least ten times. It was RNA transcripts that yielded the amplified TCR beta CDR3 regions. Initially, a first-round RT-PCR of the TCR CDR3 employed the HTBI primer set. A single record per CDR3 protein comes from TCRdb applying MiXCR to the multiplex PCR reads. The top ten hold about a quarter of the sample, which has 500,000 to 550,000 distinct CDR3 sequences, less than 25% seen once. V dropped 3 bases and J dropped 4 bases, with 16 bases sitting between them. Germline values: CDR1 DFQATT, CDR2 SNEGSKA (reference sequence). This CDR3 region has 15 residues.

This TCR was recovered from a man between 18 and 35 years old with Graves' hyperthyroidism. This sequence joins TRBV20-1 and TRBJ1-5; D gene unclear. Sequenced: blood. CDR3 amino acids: CSASRNRRENQPQHF. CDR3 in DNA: TGCAGTGCTAGCCGCAATAGGAGGGAAAATCAGCCCCAGCATTTT.